The 31 T cell receptor beta chains below were found in one sample sequenced in a study of vaccination and CD4 T cells after COVID-19 (dated by TCRdb to the early 2020s). What these receptors recognize is not known. The library was generated by PCR. Sequencing used an Illumina iSeq 100. At the Johns Hopkins FTIC core, DNA from the cultured CD4+ T cells underwent TCR sequencing with the Oncomine TCR Beta short-read assay. TCRdb reprocessing: public reads trimmed at Q25 with fastp, clones called with MiXCR, in-frame beta chains kept. Every entry covers one CDR3 protein and lists the most common genes and DNA from its rows. Counted in this sample were under 20,000 distinct CDR3 sequences; under 30% of them appeared once. 11% of the sample belongs to the ten largest clones. The treatment or condition tag for this specimen amounts to: roughly 11-day PBMC culture with coronavirus spike peptide pools or control peptides (ViraFEST assay).

Sequences were obtained from cultured CD4+ T cells from blood. The receptors come from a human donor with COVID-19.

This clonotype was picked up one time. The chain recombines TRBV11-3 with TRBJ2-7; D unclear. V lost 3 bases and J 5 bases, leaving 11 bases between the germline ends. The CDR3 spans 13 residues. Germline V gene sequence: CDR1 SGHNT, CDR2 YENEEA. The CDR3 sequence: CASSLGRHDEQYF. For the CDR3, the DNA is TGTGCCAGCAGCTTGGGTAGGCATGACGAGCAGTACTTC.

This chain's CDR3 is CSASVTGTQETQYF. For the CDR3, the DNA is TGCAGTGCTAGCGTTACCGGGACCCAAGAGACCCAGTACTTC. The rearrangement joins TRBV20-1 to TRBJ2-5, with D possibly being TRBD1 or TRBD2 (5 bases each). V lost 3 bases and J 1 base, leaving 12 bases between the germline ends. This CDR3 is 14 amino acids long. The germline gives CDR1 DFQATT, CDR2 SNEGSKA (reference sequence).

The chain carries TRBV15 and TRBJ1-3; D unclear. In germline, CDR1 is LNHNV, CDR2 YYDKDF (reference sequence). This CDR3 spans 16 amino acids. V was cut by 3 bases and J by 0 bases, with 12 bases left in between. CDR3 amino acids: CATSSGNFYSGNTIYF. CDR3 nucleotides: TGTGCCACCAGCAGTGGTAATTTCTACTCTGGAAACACCATATATTTT.

The chain combines TRBV11-2 with TRBJ2-7, with D tentatively TRBD1 (6 bases). The CDR3 runs to 15 residues. In germline, CDR1 is SGHAT, CDR2 FQNNGV. The V end was cut by 6 bases, the J end by 7 bases, with 22 bases between. The CDR3 spells CASRSVRGLVGEQYF. The DNA of the CDR3 is TGTGCCAGCAGATCCGTCAGGGGTTTGGTGGGGGAGCAGTACTTC.

This chain uses TRBV2 with TRBJ2-1; D uncertain. Per the germline V gene, CDR1 is SNHLY and CDR2 is FYNNEI. The CDR3 spans 18 residues. The V end was cut by 6 bases, the J end by 0 bases, with 21 bases between. The CDR3 loop is CASRPRAGHSVSYNEQFF. The DNA of the CDR3 is TGTGCCAGCAGGCCCCGGGCTGGTCACAGCGTCTCCTACAATGAGCAGTTCTTC.

Only a few counts were recorded for this clonotype. V and J are TRBV6-1 and TRBJ1-1; D call uncertain. V was trimmed by 6 bases and J by 0 bases, leaving 11 bases between them. Looked up from germline, CDR1 is MNHNS and CDR2 is SASEGT. There are 14 residues in the CDR3. The CDR3 nucleotides read TGTGCCAGCAGGGCGGCGGAGATGAACACTGAAGCTTTCTTT. Residues: CASRAAEMNTEAFF.

The sample holds a few counts of this clonotype. The genes are TRBV10-3 and TRBJ2-4; D gene unclear. The germline V gene has CDR1 ENHRY and CDR2 SYGVKD. V lost 6 bases and J 3 bases, leaving 12 bases between the germline ends. The CDR3 is 14 residues long. Here the CDR3 reads CAISKQLDKNIQYF. The DNA of the CDR3 is TGTGCCATCAGCAAACAGCTGGACAAAAACATTCAGTACTTC.

This clonotype was seen once. No DNA is shown, since the ends of the CDR3 on it are uncertain; the CDR3 is the one TCRdb lists. The chain has TRBV2 and TRBJ2-3; the tabulated D call, TRBD2, remains unverified against the DNA. The CDR3 adds up to 24 amino acids, both ends counted. Germline CDR1 SNHLY, CDR2 FYNNEI. CDR3 sequence reads: CASSGDGYEQYFGPGGISTDTQYF.

The V call is TRBV12-3 or TRBV12-4, the J call TRBJ2-7; a possible D gene is TRBD1 (6 bases). This CDR3 region has 12 residues. Trimming removed 6 bases from V and 6 bases from J, with 12 bases in between. CDR3 sequence: CASRQGTLEQYF. CDR3 coding DNA: TGTGCCAGCAGACAGGGTACCCTCGAGCAGTACTTC.

This clonotype came up a few times. The chain combines TRBV20-1 with TRBJ2-7; 13 nucleotides align to TRBD2. Germline trimming cut 4 bases from V and 7 bases from J; bases unmatched to any gene: 4. This CDR3 region has 13 residues. In germline, CDR1 is DFQATT, CDR2 SNEGSKA (reference sequence). Written as DNA, the CDR3 is TGCAGTGCTACGGGACTAGCGGGGCAAGAGCAGTACTTC. It codes for CSATGLAGQEQYF.

The genes are TRBV11-2 and TRBJ1-2; no reliable D call. The CDR3 has 14 residues. V was clipped by 4 bases and J by 1 base, with 10 bases between them. The germline V gene encodes CDR1 SGHAT and CDR2 FQNNGV. The CDR3 loop is CASSSSGGNYGYTF. For the CDR3, the DNA is TGTGCCAGCAGCTCCTCTGGCGGTAACTATGGCTACACCTTC. The full variable domain, in which reference TRBV11-2 and TRBJ1-2 provide the parts outside the CDR3, is EAGVAQSPRYKIIEKRQSVAFWCNPISGHATLYWYQQILGQGPKLLIQFQNNGVVDDSQLPKDRFSAERLKGVDSTLKIQPAKLEDSAVYLCASSSSGGNYGYTFGSGTRLTVV.

J is TRBJ1-2 and V is TRBV27; 7 bases are a match to TRBD1. This CDR3 contains 14 residues. Germline loops: CDR1 MNHEY, CDR2 SMNVEV (reference sequence). Germline trimming cut 5 bases from V and 5 bases from J; bases unmatched to any gene: 8. The CDR3 region has the DNA TGTGCCAGCAGTGTCCGACAGGGAGGGTATGGCTACACCTTC. Translation: CASSVRQGGYGYTF.

This clonotype occurred once. This chain uses TRBV19 with TRBJ1-4, with TRBD1 matching over 8 bases. The CDR3 is 17 amino acids. The J segment lost 7 bases and the V segment lost 4 bases, leaving 14 bases of the junction unmatched. The germline V gene encodes CDR1 LNHDA and CDR2 SQIVND (reference sequence). The CDR3: CASSTTGTGPGGEKLFF. CDR3 DNA: TGTGCCAGTAGTACAACCGGGACAGGTCCCGGCGGTGAAAAACTGTTTTTT. Filled out from reference TRBV19 and TRBJ1-4, the complete variable domain reads DGGITQSPKYLFRKEGQNVTLSCEQNLNHDAMYWYRQDPGQGLRLIYYSQIVNDFQKGDIAEGYSVSREKKESFPLTVTSAQKNPTAFYLCASSTTGTGPGGEKLFFGSGTQLSVL.

The CDR3 nucleotides read TGTGCCAGCAGCGAGGGACAGGGAGAGAGCGGCTACACCTTC. It codes for CASSEGQGESGYTF. The J gene is TRBJ1-2, the V gene TRBV7-2; 9 nucleotides line up with TRBD1. Unmatched junction bases numbered 9, after V lost 5 bases and J lost 8 bases. Germline CDR1 is SGHTA and CDR2 is FQGNSA. The CDR3 is 14 residues long.

The V gene is TRBV5-1, the J gene TRBJ1-1, with D maybe TRBD1 (5 bases). Looked up from germline, CDR1 is SGHRS and CDR2 is YFSETQ. The CDR3 loop spans 15 amino acids. The ends were cut back, 6 bases at V and 4 bases at J, with 19 bases in the middle. As DNA, the CDR3 is TGCGCCAGCATCATCGGACGGGGGTCGGTCACTGAAGCTTTCTTT. Translation: CASIIGRGSVTEAFF. Supplemented by reference TRBV5-1 and TRBJ1-1, the full variable domain reads KAGVTQTPRYLIKTRGQQVTLSCSPISGHRSVSWYQQTPGQGLQFLFEYFSETQRNKGNFPGRFSGRQFSNSRSEMNVSTLELGDSALYLCASIIGRGSVTEAFFGQGTRLTVV.

This chain joins TRBV9 and TRBJ1-2; 7 bases are a match to TRBD1. Trimming took 0 bases from V and 8 from J; bases not matched to a gene: 7. Germline CDR1 is SGDLS and CDR2 is YYNGEE. This CDR3 is 14 amino acids long. The CDR3 here is CASSVAQGGNGYTF. The DNA of the CDR3 is TGTGCCAGCAGCGTAGCCCAGGGGGGAAACGGCTACACCTTC.

The CDR3 DNA follows: TGTGCCAGCAGCTTAGCTCACAGGGCAGATACGCAGTATTTT. Its translation is CASSLAHRADTQYF. The chain employs TRBV7-6 and TRBJ2-3; tentative D call: TRBD1 (6 bases). This CDR3 is built from 14 residues. CDR1 is SGHVS, CDR2 FNYEAQ, per germline. V was clipped by 0 bases and J by 4 bases, with 8 bases between them.

This clonotype was picked up a small number of times. The V call is TRBV7-9, the J call TRBJ1-6, with 7 bases fitting TRBD1. CDR3 length: 15 amino acids. Germline V gene sequence: CDR1 SEHNR, CDR2 FQNEAQ (reference sequence). V dropped 4 bases and J dropped 6; count of bases not matched to a gene: 6. CDR3 loop: CASSYDRVVNSPLHF. As DNA, the CDR3 is TGTGCCAGCAGCTACGACAGGGTGGTTAATTCACCCCTCCACTTT.

This clonotype was counted between two and nine times. The genes are TRBV15 and TRBJ1-1; no clear D gene. CDR3 length equals 14 residues. Trimming took off 1 base at V and 8 bases at J, with 14 bases between the two ends. CDR1 LNHNV and CDR2 YYDKDF come from the germline V gene (reference sequence). CDR3 amino acids: CATSRVPDWAEAFF. CDR3 nucleotide sequence: TGTGCCACCAGCAGAGTCCCCGACTGGGCCGAAGCTTTCTTT.

The chain couples TRBV4-3 to TRBJ2-3; 10 nucleotides line up with TRBD2. CDR1 and CDR2 (germline): LGHNA, YSLEER. Unmatched junction bases numbered 6, after V lost 1 base and J lost 5 bases. The CDR3 extends over 16 amino acids. CDR3 residues: CASSQASGGAKDTQYF. The DNA of the CDR3 is TGCGCCAGCAGCCAAGCGAGCGGGGGGGCCAAAGATACGCAGTATTTT.

The table lists this clonotype with a few counts. The gene calls are TRBV28 and TRBJ1-4; no reliable D call. The germline V gene has CDR1 MDHEN and CDR2 SYDVKM. Trimming left V 8 bases short and J 5 bases short, with 15 bases between. This CDR3 is built from 14 residues. CDR3 sequence reads: CASGRAMGNEKLFF. CDR3 DNA sequence: TGTGCCAGCGGGCGGGCCATGGGAAATGAAAAACTGTTTTTT. Full variable domain (remainder filled in from reference TRBV28 and TRBJ1-4): DVKVTQSSRYLVKRTGEKVFLECVQDMDHENMFWYRQDPGLGLRLIYFSYDVKMKEKGDIPEGYSVSREKKERFSLILESASTNQTSMYLCASGRAMGNEKLFFGSGTQLSVL.

V and J are TRBV15 and TRBJ1-1, with 7 bases identical to TRBD1. The CDR3 consists of 14 residues. Per germline, CDR1 LNHNV and CDR2 YYDKDF (reference sequence). The V segment lost 1 base and the J segment 5 bases; nucleotides outside the gene matches: 4. The CDR3 region is CATSRAPGGTEAFF. Written as DNA, the CDR3 is TGTGCCACCAGCAGAGCACCAGGGGGAACTGAAGCTTTCTTT.

With regard to this clonotype: Compared with germline, one end of the junction differs, possibly owing to a read error. The chain couples TRBV7-2 to TRBJ1-6; the match to TRBD1 covers 10 bases. CDR3 length equals 14 residues. Germline V gene data show CDR1 as SGHTA and CDR2 as FQGNSA. CDR3 loop: CVSSTTGGNSPLHF. In DNA form, the CDR3 reads TGTGTCAGCAGCACGACAGGGGGCAATTCACCCCTCCACTTT.

The chain joins TRBV30 to TRBJ2-3, with D tentatively TRBD2 (7 bases). Trimming took 2 bases from V and 5 from J, leaving 14 bases between them. Per the germline V gene, CDR1 is GTSNPN and CDR2 is SVGIG (reference sequence). The CDR3 has 14 amino acids. The chain's CDR3 is CAWSFSGGQDTQYF. The CDR3, as DNA: TGTGCCTGGAGTTTCTCGGGGGGCCAAGATACGCAGTATTTT.

This clonotype was recorded a few times. The chain has TRBV21-1 and TRBJ2-3; the D call of TRBD1 is as the table states it, not checked on the DNA. TRBV21-1 is shown as a pseudogene. CDR3 size: 11 residues. CDR3 residues: CASRDRDTQYF. CDR3 DNA: TGTGCCAGCAGGGACAGGGATACGCAGTATTTT.

The chain recombines TRBV28 with TRBJ1-1; D is ambiguous. Germline loops: CDR1 MDHEN, CDR2 SYDVKM. V was cut by 6 bases and J by 1 base, with 6 bases left in between. This CDR3 is 12 amino acids long. CDR3 DNA: TGTGCCAGCAGGCTCCAGAACACTGAAGCTTTCTTT. Translation: CASRLQNTEAFF.

The gene calls are TRBV21-1 and TRBJ2-7; the table's D call of TRBD2 was not tested on the DNA. TRBV21-1 is recorded as a pseudogene. The CDR3 runs 12 residues. This CDR3 is CASPRVAKEQYF. CDR3 nucleotide sequence: TGTGCCAGCCCGCGGGTCGCCAAAGAGCAGTACTTC.

Of note for this clonotype: At one end the junction does not follow the germline gene, possibly because of a read error. Written as DNA, the CDR3 is TGTGCCGGCAGTTTAGGAACAGGCACAGATACGCAGTATTTT. It is translated as CAGSLGTGTDTQYF. The chain recombines TRBV12-3 or TRBV12-4 with TRBJ2-3, with no clear D. The CDR3 covers 14 residues.

A note on this clonotype: One junction end does not reproduce the germline sequence, and a read error may be involved. The chain recombines TRBV6-5 with TRBJ2-3; TRBD2 agrees at 7 bases. CDR1 and CDR2 from the germline V gene are MNHEY and SVGAGI. The CDR3 totals 14 residues. CDR3: CASSNSGGWDTQYF. Here the CDR3 DNA reads TGTGCCAGCAGTAACTCGGGGGGATGGGATACGCAGTATTTT.

The rearrangement joins TRBV7-2 to TRBJ1-3, with D perhaps TRBD1 (6 bases). V lost 5 bases to trimming and J lost 3 bases, with 17 bases between them. Germline CDR1 SGHTA, CDR2 FQGNSA. The CDR3 loop spans 16 amino acids. The CDR3 sequence is CASSEQGRSIGNTIYF. CDR3 bases: TGTGCCAGCAGCGAACAGGGAAGGTCGATTGGAAACACCATATATTTT.

The chain joins TRBV19 to TRBJ2-1, with 10 bases identical to TRBD2. The CDR3 is made up of 17 amino acids. Trimming removed 4 bases from V and 4 bases from J; junction bases left unmatched: 10. CDR1 and CDR2 from the germline V gene are LNHDA and SQIVND (reference sequence). CDR3 nucleotide sequence: TGTGCCAGTAGTACCCTCTCCGGGACTAGCGCTTACAATGAGCAGTTCTTC. It codes for CASSTLSGTSAYNEQFF.